Presented here are 19 T cell receptor beta chains from one specimen sequenced in a study of cytotoxic CD8 clonotypes in ibrutinib-treated CLL. Produced via immunoSEQ multiplex PCR; TCRdb's table is partial and in-frame only. Of approximately 350,000 clones listed, roughly two thirds were seen once; the top ten hold about 6.7%. Here the sequenced sample was PBMCs, taken after 36 months of ibrutinib treatment. These receptors were obtained from a human donor with chronic lymphocytic leukemia.

This chain joins TRBV7-8 and TRBJ2-7; D is unresolved. Germline V lookup: CDR1 SGHVS, CDR2 FQNEAQ. This CDR3 has 14 amino acids. The V gene lost 0 bases and the J gene lost 3 bases, with 9 bases spanning the gap. For the CDR3, the DNA is TGTGCCAGCAGCTTAGCAAGCGAGCTCTACGAGCAGTACTTC. It translates to CASSLASELYEQYF.

The rearrangement joins TRBV2 to TRBJ2-1; 11 nucleotides line up with TRBD2. CDR3 size: 15 residues. Germline CDR1 and CDR2: SNHLY and FYNNEI. V shed 6 bases, J shed 4 bases, and the junction held 5 bases outside the gene matches. The CDR3 region has the DNA TGTGCCAGCAGAGCTAGCGGGGGGACTTACAATGAGCAGTTCTTC. Protein sequence: CASRASGGTYNEQFF.

The J gene is TRBJ2-1, the V gene TRBV7-8; the match to TRBD2 covers 7 bases. The CDR3 is 17 residues long. J lost 3 bases, V lost 6 bases, and 14 bases had no gene match. CDR1 is SGHVS, CDR2 FQNEAQ, per germline. CDR3 sequence (DNA): TGTGCCAGCAGTCATCAGGTCCTAGCGGAGTACTACAATGAGCAGTTCTTC. Protein product: CASSHQVLAEYYNEQFF.

The gene calls are TRBV5-6 and TRBJ1-2, with 10 bases lining up with TRBD1. Germline CDR1 is SGHDT and CDR2 is YYEEEE. Trimming at V came to 3 bases and at J to 7 bases, leaving 6 bases not matched to a gene. CDR3 length: 14 residues. The DNA of the CDR3 is TGTGCCAGCAGCTGGACAGGGGGTGAGGGTGGCTACACCTTC. Its translation: CASSWTGGEGGYTF.

The chain recombines TRBV6-1 with TRBJ2-5; TRBD2 matches 8 bases. CDR1 MNHNS and CDR2 SASEGT come from the germline V gene. The CDR3 contains 14 residues. J gave up 4 bases and V 8 bases, and 9 bases lay outside the gene matches. The CDR3: CASVPGGPAETQYF. Here the CDR3 DNA reads TGTGCCAGCGTCCCGGGGGGGCCGGCAGAGACCCAGTACTTC.

The J gene is TRBJ2-7, the V gene TRBV10-3, with 8 nucleotides matching TRBD1. CDR1 ENHRY and CDR2 SYGVKD come from the germline V gene. After removal of 4 bases from V and 6 bases from J, the junction contained 5 bases not matched to a gene. CDR3 size: 13 residues. CDR3 protein: CAISAGQGTEQYF. The CDR3 DNA reads TGTGCCATCAGTGCCGGACAGGGTACCGAGCAGTACTTC.

V is TRBV19 and J is TRBJ1-1; 8 bases are a match to TRBD1. Germline V CDR1 and CDR2: LNHDA, SQIVND (reference sequence). The CDR3 is 11 residues long. CDR3: CDSRGHTEAFF. The CDR3 DNA reads TGTGACTCCAGGGGGCACACTGAAGCTTTCTTT. Full variable domain (rest looked up from reference TRBV19 and TRBJ1-1): DGGITQSPKYLFRKEGQNVTLSCEQNLNHDAMYWYRQDPGQGLRLIYYSQIVNDFQKGDIAEGYSVSREKKESFPLTVTSAQKNPTAFYLCDSRGHTEAFFGQGTRLTVV.

The rearrangement links TRBV19 to TRBJ1-2; no definite D call. V lost 9 bases, J lost 5 bases, and 13 bases lay in between. The germline CDR1 and CDR2 sequences are LNHDA and SQIVND (reference sequence). The CDR3 is 12 residues long. The CDR3 nucleotides read TGTGCCAGCTCAAGGGCAGATTATGGCTACACCTTC. This gives the protein CASSRADYGYTF.

The V gene is TRBV5-4, the J gene TRBJ2-3; 14 bases fit TRBD2. The CDR3 sequence is 18 residues long. The germline V gene has CDR1 SGHNT and CDR2 YYREEE (reference sequence). V shed 4 bases and J 3 bases; nucleotides not matched to a gene: 10. CDR3 nucleotides: TGTGCCAGCAGCAAAAGACTAGCGGGGGGGATGGGGACAGATACGCAGTATTTT. Its translation is CASSKRLAGGMGTDTQYF.

The chain uses TRBV7-2 and TRBJ2-7; no clear D gene. Trimming pared 3 bases from V and 3 bases from J, leaving 9 bases between. CDR1 SGHTA and CDR2 FQGNSA come from the germline V gene. This CDR3 is built from 13 residues. The DNA of the CDR3 is TGTGCCAGCAGCTTCGGTCAACTCTACGAGCAGTACTTC. Protein: CASSFGQLYEQYF.

This clone was picked up a small number of times. The V and J genes are TRBV11-2 and TRBJ2-7, with unresolved D. V was cut by 3 bases and J by 5 bases, with 14 bases left in between. The CDR3 has 14 residues. Germline V gene data show CDR1 as SGHAT and CDR2 as FQNNGV. CDR3 in amino acids: CASSFWTASDEQYF. In DNA form, the CDR3 reads TGTGCCAGCAGCTTTTGGACGGCCTCGGACGAGCAGTACTTC.

The chain combines TRBV7-3 with TRBJ2-2; the D is unclear. The germline gives CDR1 SGHTA, CDR2 FQGTGA. Trimming removed 6 bases from V and 3 bases from J, with 11 bases in between. This CDR3 is built from 14 residues. The CDR3 DNA is TGTGCCAGCAGAAACGAGCCGTACACCGGGGAGCTGTTTTTT. Amino acids: CASRNEPYTGELFF.

This clone was recorded a few times. The chain carries TRBV2 and TRBJ2-7; D may correspond to TRBD1 or TRBD2 (6 bases each). CDR3 length: 14 residues. CDR1 is SNHLY, CDR2 FYNNEI, per germline. The V end was cut by 0 bases, the J end by 4 bases, with 10 bases between. The CDR3 DNA reads as TGTGCCAGCAGTGAAGCCCGAGGGGGGTACGAGCAGTACTTC. It codes for CASSEARGGYEQYF.

The V and J genes are TRBV28 and TRBJ2-7; D gene uncertain. Germline V lookup: CDR1 MDHEN, CDR2 SYDVKM. The V end lost 6 bases, the J end lost 2 bases, and 11 bases lay between the germline ends. The CDR3 covers 13 residues. CDR3 sequence reads: CASRVTTTYEQYF. As DNA, the CDR3 is TGTGCCAGCAGGGTGACAACAACCTACGAGCAGTACTTC.

The chain joins TRBV7-2 to TRBJ1-5; 7 nucleotides match TRBD1. Looked up from germline, CDR1 is SGHTA and CDR2 is FQGNSA. The length of the CDR3 is 16 residues. J was trimmed by 4 bases and V by 5 bases; bases with no gene match: 11. The CDR3 coding sequence is TGTGCCAGCAGCACCTCCTTAGGGACAGCGAATCAGCCCCAGCATTTT. This sequence encodes CASSTSLGTANQPQHF.

The chain joins TRBV2 to TRBJ2-2; no firm D call. Trimming cost V 6 bases and J 4 bases, with 9 bases left between them. The length of the CDR3 is 13 residues. Per the germline V gene, CDR1 is SNHLY and CDR2 is FYNNEI. For the CDR3, the DNA is TGTGCCAGCAGAGGGCAGATCACCGGGGAGCTGTTTTTT. Protein sequence: CASRGQITGELFF.

This chain connects TRBV19 to TRBJ2-7; D may match TRBD1 or TRBD2 (5 bases each). This CDR3 comprises 13 residues. Germline V gene lookup returns CDR1 LNHDA and CDR2 SQIVND (reference sequence). With 3 bases removed from V and 3 bases from J, the gap between germline ends came to 9 bases. DNA of the CDR3: TGTGCCAGTAGTATGTCGGGGCTCTACGAGCAGTACTTC. This gives the protein CASSMSGLYEQYF.

V usage is TRBV15 and J usage is TRBJ1-3; D remains unclear. CDR3 length equals 15 residues. V shed 0 bases and J shed 1 base, with 7 bases lying between them. The V gene's germline CDR1 is LNHNV and CDR2 YYDKDF (reference sequence). CDR3 loop: CATSRDRGSGNTIYF. In DNA, the CDR3 is TGTGCCACCAGCAGAGATCGTGGGTCTGGAAACACCATATATTTT.

This clone has just a few counts. The rearrangement joins TRBV2 to TRBJ1-5; 9 bases align to TRBD1. V gave up 6 bases and J gave up 3 bases; unmatched junction bases: 3. The CDR3 runs 14 residues. In germline, CDR1 is SNHLY, CDR2 FYNNEI. CDR3 coding DNA: TGTGCCAGCAGGGGGACAGGGTTCAATCAGCCCCAGCATTTT. Encoded protein: CASRGTGFNQPQHF.